This T cell receptor beta chain was identified in a study of blood T cell repertoires in COVID-19. About the study: COVID-19 samples from acute and convalescent phases originated in the United States, Italy and Spain. From T cells, B-cell-depleted T cells, or PBMCs came the material, which was cDNA or gDNA.

Assay: immunoSEQ multiplex PCR; the TCRdb copy retains only in-frame clones and omits some. The sample has 110,000 to 150,000 clones, approximately 80% seen once. Germline-derived CDR1 and CDR2 are SGDLS and YYNGEE. The CDR3 has 16 amino acids. Trimming removed 0 bases from V and 2 bases from J, with 14 bases in between. The TCR was taken from a human donor in a cohort sampled during active COVID-19. The sample taken for sequencing was peripheral blood. V usage is TRBV9 and J usage is TRBJ1-2; D is perhaps TRBD1 (5 bases). In DNA, the CDR3 is TGTGCCAGCAGCGTAGAGTCAGGCAGGGTAAACTATGGCTACACCTTC. Its protein is CASSVESGRVNYGYTF.